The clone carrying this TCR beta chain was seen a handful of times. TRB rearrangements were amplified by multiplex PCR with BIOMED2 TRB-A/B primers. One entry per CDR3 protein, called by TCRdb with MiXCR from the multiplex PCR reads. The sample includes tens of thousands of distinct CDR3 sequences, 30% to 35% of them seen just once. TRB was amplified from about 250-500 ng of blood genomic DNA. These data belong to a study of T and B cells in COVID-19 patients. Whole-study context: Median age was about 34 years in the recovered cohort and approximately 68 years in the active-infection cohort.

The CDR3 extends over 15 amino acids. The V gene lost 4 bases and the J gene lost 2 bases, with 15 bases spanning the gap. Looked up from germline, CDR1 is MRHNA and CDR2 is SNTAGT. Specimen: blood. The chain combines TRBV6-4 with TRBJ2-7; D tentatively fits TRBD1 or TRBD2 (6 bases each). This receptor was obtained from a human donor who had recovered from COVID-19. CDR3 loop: CASSALQGGTYEQYF. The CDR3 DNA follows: TGTGCCAGCAGTGCCTTACAGGGAGGCACCTACGAGCAGTACTTC.